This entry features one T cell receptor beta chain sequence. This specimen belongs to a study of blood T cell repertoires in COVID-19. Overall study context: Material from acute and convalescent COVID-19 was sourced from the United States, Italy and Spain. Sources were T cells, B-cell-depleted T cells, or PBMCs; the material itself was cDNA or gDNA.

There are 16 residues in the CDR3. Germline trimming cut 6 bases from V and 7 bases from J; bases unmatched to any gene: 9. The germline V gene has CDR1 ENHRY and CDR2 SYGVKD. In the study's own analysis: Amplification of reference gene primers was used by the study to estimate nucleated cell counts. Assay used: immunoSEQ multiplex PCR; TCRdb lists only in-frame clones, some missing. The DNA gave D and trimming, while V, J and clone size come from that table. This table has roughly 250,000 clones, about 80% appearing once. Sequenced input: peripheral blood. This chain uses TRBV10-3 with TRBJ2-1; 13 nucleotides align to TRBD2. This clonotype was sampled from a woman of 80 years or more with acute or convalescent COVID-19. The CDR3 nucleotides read TGTGCCATCAGGAAGCCGACTAGCGGGGGGAGGAATGAGCAGTTCTTC. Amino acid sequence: CAIRKPTSGGRNEQFF.